The entry that follows covers one TCR beta chain sequence. Antigen specificity is unknown. The authors reverse transcribed all of the isolated RNA, so sequencing captured expressed TCRB transcripts. The table came from immunoSEQ multiplex PCR; TCRdb's copy has only in-frame clones and leaves some out. Of under 350,000 clones detected, roughly an eighth appear once; the ten largest clones hold under 0.02%. Germline values: CDR1 SGHRS, CDR2 YFSETQ. The CDR3 has 15 residues. J gave up 4 bases and V 4 bases, and 7 bases lay outside the gene matches. These data belong to a study of beta chain features in type 1 diabetes. Findings and caveats of the study: People with Type 1 diabetes carried modestly yet significantly shorter TCRB CDR3s in all four CD4+ subsets. Naive, central memory and Treg TCRB repertoires seemed to resemble each other more closely in patients than they did in healthy donors.

Specimen: naive CD4+ T cells from blood. The J gene is TRBJ1-4, the V gene TRBV5-1; 7 bases map to TRBD1. This TCR came from a man between 25 and 39 years old with type 1 diabetes. The CDR3 nucleotides read TGCGCCAGCAGCCTGGGGACAGCTAGTAATGAAAAACTGTTTTTT. Its protein is CASSLGTASNEKLFF.